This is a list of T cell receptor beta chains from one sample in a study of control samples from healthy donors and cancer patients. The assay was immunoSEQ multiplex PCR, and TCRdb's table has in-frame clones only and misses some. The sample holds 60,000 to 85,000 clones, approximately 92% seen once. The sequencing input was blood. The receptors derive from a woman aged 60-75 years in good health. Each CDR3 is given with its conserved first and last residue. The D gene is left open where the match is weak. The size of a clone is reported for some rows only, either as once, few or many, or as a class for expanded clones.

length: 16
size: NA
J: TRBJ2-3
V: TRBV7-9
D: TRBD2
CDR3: CASSQRPAGGTDTQYF
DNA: TGTGCCAGCAGCCAGAGACCAGCGGGGGGCACAGATACGCAGTATTTT

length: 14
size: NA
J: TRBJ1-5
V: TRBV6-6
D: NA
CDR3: CASSLSGGGQPQHF
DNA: TGTGCCAGCAGTTTGTCGGGAGGGGGTCAGCCCCAGCATTTT

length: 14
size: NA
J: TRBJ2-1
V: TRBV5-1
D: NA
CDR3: CASSLVDTYNEQFF
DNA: TGCGCCAGCAGCCTTGTAGACACTTACAATGAGCAGTTCTTC

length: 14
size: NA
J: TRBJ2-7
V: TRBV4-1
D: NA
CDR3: CASSQGEGPYEQYF
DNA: TGCGCCAGCAGCCAAGGTGAGGGCCCCTACGAGCAGTACTTC

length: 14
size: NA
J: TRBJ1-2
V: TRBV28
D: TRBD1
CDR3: CASRPGQGHYGYTF
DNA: TGTGCCAGCAGACCGGGACAGGGGCACTATGGCTACACCTTC

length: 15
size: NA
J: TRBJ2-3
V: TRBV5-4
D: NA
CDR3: CASSLVGFRTDTQYF
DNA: TGTGCCAGCAGCTTGGTGGGTTTTCGCACAGATACGCAGTATTTT

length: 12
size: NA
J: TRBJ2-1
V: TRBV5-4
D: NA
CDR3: CASSFGPNEQFF
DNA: TGTGCCAGCAGCTTTGGGCCCAATGAGCAGTTCTTC

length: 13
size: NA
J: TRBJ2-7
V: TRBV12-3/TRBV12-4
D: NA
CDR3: CASTPRGTYEQYF
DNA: TGTGCCAGCACGCCCCGCGGAACCTACGAGCAGTACTTC

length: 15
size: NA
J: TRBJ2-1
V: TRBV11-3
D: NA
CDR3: CASSLGGVSYNEQFF
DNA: TGTGCCAGCAGCTTAGGGGGGGTCTCCTACAATGAGCAGTTCTTC

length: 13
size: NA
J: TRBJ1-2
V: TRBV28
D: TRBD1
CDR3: CASSSRQGYGYTF
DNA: TGTGCCAGCAGTTCGAGACAGGGGTACGGCTACACCTTC

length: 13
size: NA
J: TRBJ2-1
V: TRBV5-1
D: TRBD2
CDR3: CASSYRTSNEQFF
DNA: TGCGCCAGCAGCTACCGGACTAGCAATGAGCAGTTCTTC

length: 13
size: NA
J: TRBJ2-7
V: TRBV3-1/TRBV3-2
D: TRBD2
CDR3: CASSQGGVYEQYF
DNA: TGTGCCAGCAGCCAGGGAGGGGTCTACGAGCAGTACTTC

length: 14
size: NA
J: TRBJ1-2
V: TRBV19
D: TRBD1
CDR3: CASSIDRGNYGYTF
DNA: TGTGCCAGTAGTATTGACAGGGGCAACTATGGCTACACCTTC

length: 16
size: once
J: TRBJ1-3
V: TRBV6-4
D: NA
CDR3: CASSDWTEATGNTIYF
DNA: TGTGCCAGCAGTGACTGGACCGAGGCTACTGGAAACACCATATATTTT

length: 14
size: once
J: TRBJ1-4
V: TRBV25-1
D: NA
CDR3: CASRRTEANEKLFF
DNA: TGTGCCAGCAGGAGGACAGAGGCTAATGAAAAACTGTTTTTT

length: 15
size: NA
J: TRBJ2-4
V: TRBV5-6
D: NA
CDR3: CASSLGAVAKNIQYF
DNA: TGTGCCAGCAGCTTGGGAGCGGTAGCCAAAAACATTCAGTACTTC